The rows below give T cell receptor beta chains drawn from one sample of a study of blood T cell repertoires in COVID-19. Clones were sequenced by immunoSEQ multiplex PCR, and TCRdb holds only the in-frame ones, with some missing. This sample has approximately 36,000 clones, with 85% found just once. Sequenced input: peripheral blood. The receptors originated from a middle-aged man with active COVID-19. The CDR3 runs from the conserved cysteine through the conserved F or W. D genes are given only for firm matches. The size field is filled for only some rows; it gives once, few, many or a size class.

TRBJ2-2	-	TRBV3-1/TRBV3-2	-	CASSQDPNTGELFF	TGTGCCAGCAGCCAAGACCCTAACACCGGGGAGCTGTTTTTT
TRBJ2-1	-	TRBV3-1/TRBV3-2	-	CASGLTRGNEQFF	TGTGCCAGTGGACTCACCCGGGGTAATGAGCAGTTCTTC
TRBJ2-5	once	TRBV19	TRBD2	CASSQPSGGEKETQYF	TGTGCCAGTAGCCAACCTAGCGGGGGGGAAAAAGAGACCCAGTACTTC
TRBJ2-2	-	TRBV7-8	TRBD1	CASSLFHPGQMIAGELFF	TGTGCCAGCAGCTTATTTCATCCGGGACAGATGATCGCCGGGGAGCTGTTTTTT
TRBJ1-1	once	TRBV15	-	CAIKKQGRGTEAFF	TGTGCCATCAAAAAGCAGGGTAGAGGCACTGAAGCTTTCTTT
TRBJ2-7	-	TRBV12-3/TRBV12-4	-	CASSLQGYEQYF	TGTGCCAGCAGCCTACAGGGCTACGAGCAGTACTTC
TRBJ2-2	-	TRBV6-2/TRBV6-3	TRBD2	CASSSGTSGGSGELFF	TGTGCCAGCAGTTCCGGGACTAGCGGGGGCTCCGGGGAGCTGTTTTTT
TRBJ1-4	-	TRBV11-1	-	CASSSRLGPNEKLFF	TGTGCCAGCAGTAGCCGACTGGGTCCTAATGAAAAACTGTTTTTT
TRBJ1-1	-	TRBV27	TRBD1	CASSGPRTGGFTEAFF	TGTGCCAGCAGCGGACCCCGGACAGGGGGATTCACTGAAGCTTTCTTT
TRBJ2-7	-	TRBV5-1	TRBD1	CASSFSTSVTGASYEQYF	TGCGCCAGCAGCTTCTCAACCTCGGTGACAGGGGCGTCCTACGAGCAGTACTTC
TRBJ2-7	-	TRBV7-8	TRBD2	CASSLTWTSGGAYEQYF	TGTGCCAGCAGCTTAACCTGGACTAGCGGGGGGGCCTACGAGCAGTACTTC
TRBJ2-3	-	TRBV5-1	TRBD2	CASSLEVAGTDTQYF	TGCGCCAGCAGCTTGGAGGTAGCGGGGACAGATACGCAGTATTTT
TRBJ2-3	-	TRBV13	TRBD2	CASSYGLAGGSTDTQYF	TGTGCCAGCAGCTATGGACTAGCGGGGGGGAGCACAGATACGCAGTATTTT
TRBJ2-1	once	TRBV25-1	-	CASSEGDAGLFDEQFF	TGTGCCAGCAGTGAAGGAGATGCGGGCCTTTTTGATGAGCAGTTCTTC
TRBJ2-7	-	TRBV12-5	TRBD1	CASGLVLNRSTEDRVYEQYF	TGTGCTAGTGGTTTGGTACTGAATAGGTCGACAGAGGACAGGGTTTACGAGCAGTACTTC
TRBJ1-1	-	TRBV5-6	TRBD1	CASSSAGGWTEAFF	TGTGCCAGCAGCTCAGCAGGGGGCTGGACTGAAGCTTTCTTT
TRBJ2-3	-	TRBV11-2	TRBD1	CASSFGQGTDTQYF	TGTGCCAGCAGCTTCGGACAGGGTACAGATACGCAGTATTTT
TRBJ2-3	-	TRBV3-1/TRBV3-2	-	CASSQEVARGPSTDTQYF	TGTGCCAGCAGCCAAGAAGTGGCGCGGGGACCTAGCACAGATACGCAGTATTTT
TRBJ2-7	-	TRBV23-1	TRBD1	CASSHADRGCYEQYF	TGCGCCAGCAGTCACGCCGACAGGGGCTGCTACGAGCAGTACTTC
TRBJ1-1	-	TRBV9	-	CASSAWGHLNTEAFF	TGTGCCAGCAGCGCCTGGGGACACTTGAACACTGAAGCTTTCTTT
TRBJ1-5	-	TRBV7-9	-	CAGGLNQPQHF	TGTGCCGGGGGCCTTAATCAGCCCCAGCATTTT
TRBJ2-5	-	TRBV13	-	CASSLGTPETQYF	TGTGCCAGCAGCCTCGGGACACCCGAGACCCAGTACTTC
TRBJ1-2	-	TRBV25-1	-	CASRSLNYGYTF	TGTGCCAGCAGGTCCCTTAACTATGGCTACACCTTC
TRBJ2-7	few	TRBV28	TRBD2	CASLGTSGPTYEQYF	TGTGCCAGTTTGGGGACTAGCGGGCCCACCTACGAGCAGTACTTC
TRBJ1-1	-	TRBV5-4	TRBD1	CASSPDRGGNTEAFF	TGTGCCAGCAGCCCAGACAGGGGTGGGAACACTGAAGCTTTCTTT
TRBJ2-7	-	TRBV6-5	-	CASSPGGNYEQYF	TGTGCCAGCAGCCCGGGGGGCAACTACGAGCAGTACTTC
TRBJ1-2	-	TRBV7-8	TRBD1	CASSLAYPYTGENYGYTF	TGTGCCAGCAGCTTAGCTTACCCATATACAGGGGAGAACTATGGCTACACCTTC
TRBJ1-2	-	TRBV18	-	CASSPPGLVYGYTF	TGTGCCAGCTCACCGCCGGGACTGGTCTATGGCTACACCTTC
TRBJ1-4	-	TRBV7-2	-	CASSLFTGVNEKLFF	TGTGCCAGCAGCTTATTTACCGGGGTTAATGAAAAACTGTTTTTT
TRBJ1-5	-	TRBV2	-	CASSLSSGYQPQHF	TGTGCCAGCAGCCTATCTAGTGGGTATCAGCCCCAGCATTTT
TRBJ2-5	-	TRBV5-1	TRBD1	CASSLGDRYQETQYF	TGCGCCAGCAGCTTGGGGGACAGGTACCAAGAGACCCAGTACTTC
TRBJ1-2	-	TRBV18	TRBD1	CASSPPTGVSNYGYTF	TGTGCCAGCTCACCCCCTACAGGGGTGTCCAACTATGGCTACACCTTC
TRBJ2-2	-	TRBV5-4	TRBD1	CASSHRQGTPTAGELFF	TGTGCCAGCAGCCATCGACAGGGTACTCCTACGGCCGGGGAGCTGTTTTTT
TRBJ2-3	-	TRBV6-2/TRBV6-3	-	CASSSATETDTQYF	TGTGCCAGCAGTTCCGCGACAGAGACAGATACGCAGTATTTT
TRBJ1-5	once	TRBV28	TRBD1	CASSLTGAGVGSNQPQHF	TGTGCCAGCAGTTTAACAGGGGCTGGGGTAGGGAGCAATCAGCCCCAGCATTTT
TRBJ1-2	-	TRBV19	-	CASTPLITRANYGYTF	TGTGCCAGTACCCCGTTAATTACCAGGGCTAACTATGGCTACACCTTC
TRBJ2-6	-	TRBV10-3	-	CAISDWEPGANVLTF	TGTGCCATCAGTGATTGGGAGCCTGGGGCCAACGTCCTGACTTTC
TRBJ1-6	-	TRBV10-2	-	CASRRQEYYNSPLHF	TGCGCCAGCAGGCGACAGGAGTACTATAATTCACCCCTCCACTTT
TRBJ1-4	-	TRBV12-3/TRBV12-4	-	CASSSRVGKLFF	TGTGCCAGCAGTTCCAGGGTGGGAAAACTGTTTTTT
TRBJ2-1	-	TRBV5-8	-	CASTSVGYSYNEQFF	TGTGCCAGCACCTCCGTGGGCTACTCCTACAATGAGCAGTTCTTC
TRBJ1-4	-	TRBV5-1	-	CASSFEGVGEKLFF	TGCGCCAGCAGCTTCGAGGGGGTCGGTGAAAAACTGTTTTTT
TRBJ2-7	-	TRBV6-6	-	CASSAGGGYEQYF	TGTGCCAGCAGTGCCGGGGGTGGTTACGAGCAGTACTTC